The text below deals with one T cell receptor (beta chain). As yet, its antigen is unknown. The data were taken from a study of early stage breast cancer tumors. At the level of the study: Average read coverage per sample was 9 to 10-fold.

Trimming removed 3 bases from V and 5 bases from J, with 7 bases in between. Germline-derived CDR1 and CDR2 are SGHNT and YENEEA. The CDR3 contains 13 residues. Study outcomes and limitations: Comparing each tissue with blood distinguished tumor from normal in about 90% of the 16 patients. Commonly generated sequences made up most enriched TCRB sequences shared between patients.

Blood replicates held 0.5 ug DNA, tumor or normal breast approximately 1.5 ug, two each. Data came from immunoSEQ multiplex PCR; TCRdb stores just in-frame clones and leaves some out. The sample lists 5,000 to 6,500 clones; approximately 70% were seen once. The chain is built from TRBV11-3 and TRBJ2-2; D not resolved. Input material: normal breast tissue next to the tumor. This clonotype originated in a person between 60 and 70 years old with breast cancer. The DNA for the CDR3 is TGTGCCAGCAGCTTTGGTTATACCGGGGAGCTGTTTTTT. This gives the protein CASSFGYTGELFF.